This record looks at one TCR beta chain sequence and its context. The sample originates from a study of T cells in tumors after PD-1 blockade. Across the study: Patients received pembrolizumab 200 mg every 3 weeks or cemiplimab 350 mg every 2 weeks. Daily vismodegib 150 mg continued in a subset of anti-PD-1-treated patients.

The assay was immunoSEQ multiplex PCR, and TCRdb's table has in-frame clones only and misses some. The sample carries roughly 35,000 clones, around 73% recorded once. Genomic DNA template from tumor biopsies or peripheral blood, 616 ng to 6,004 ng input. The CDR3 covers 15 residues. Per the germline V gene, CDR1 is LGHDT and CDR2 is YNNKEL (reference sequence). Trimming shortened V by 5 bases and J by 4 bases, and 15 bases separated the two germline ends. The specimen was PBMCs, collected after anti-PD-1 treatment. The J gene is TRBJ1-5, the V gene TRBV3-1 (or the pseudogene TRBV3-2), with D possibly being TRBD1 (6 bases). The origin of this receptor is a human donor with basal cell carcinoma. The CDR3, as DNA: TGTGCCAGCAGCGGGGGGCAGGGGAGGAATCAGCCCCAGCATTTT. Its protein is CASSGGQGRNQPQHF.